Below, 26 T cell receptor beta chains from the same sample are listed, as sequenced in a study of cytomegalovirus exposure and HLA in healthy donors. Researchers ran the PCR with 60 Vbeta and 13 Jbeta primers. Only in-frame clones appear in the TCRdb table, and some are missing; sequencing was by immunoSEQ multiplex PCR. Of around 160,000 clones listed, approximately 72% were seen once; the top ten hold 1.4% to 1.5%. Source material: PBMCs. The source is a middle-aged man in good health and CMV-seronegative.

This clone was detected only a few times. The chain employs TRBV19 and TRBJ1-1; the match to TRBD1 covers 9 bases. Germline lookup yields CDR1 LNHDA and CDR2 SQIVND (reference sequence). The CDR3 covers 10 residues. After removal of 6 bases from V and 11 bases from J, the junction contained 1 base not matched to a gene. DNA for the CDR3: TGTGCCAGTAGGGGGACAGGGGCTTTCTTT. Amino acid sequence: CASRGTGAFF. Complete variable domain (other parts from reference TRBV19 and TRBJ1-1): DGGITQSPKYLFRKEGQNVTLSCEQNLNHDAMYWYRQDPGQGLRLIYYSQIVNDFQKGDIAEGYSVSREKKESFPLTVTSAQKNPTAFYLCASRGTGAFFGQGTRLTVV.

The V and J genes are TRBV4-1 and TRBJ2-3, with TRBD1 identical over 11 bases. The V gene end was trimmed by 4 bases and the J gene end by 5 bases; junction bases not matched to a gene: 11. The CDR3 extends over 17 amino acids. CDR1 and CDR2 from the germline V gene are MGHRA and YSYEKL. The CDR3 protein is CASSRTRTGGTGDTQYF. CDR3 bases: TGCGCCAGCAGCCGCACGCGGACAGGGGGCACCGGAGATACGCAGTATTTT.

The table lists this clone with a few counts. This rearrangement joins TRBV6-5 to TRBJ1-1; D gene ambiguous. Germline CDR1 is MNHEY and CDR2 is SVGAGI. V was shortened by 2 bases and J by 9 bases, with 13 bases between the two germline ends. The CDR3 contains 13 residues. CDR3 in amino acids: CASSYDSRGKAFF. CDR3 nucleotides: TGTGCCAGCAGTTACGACTCCCGTGGAAAAGCTTTCTTT.

V and J are TRBV6-1 and TRBJ2-5; 9 positions agree with TRBD2. Near its end, the DNA agrees better with TRBJ2-7, so the J call may be wrong. This CDR3 has 15 residues. CDR1 is MNHNS, CDR2 SASEGT, per germline. This CDR3 is CASSDGLAGMYEQYF. CDR3 nucleotide sequence: TGTGCCAGCAGTGACGGGCTAGCGGGAATGTACGAGCAGTACTTC.

The chain employs TRBV28 and TRBJ2-7, with 9 bases aligning to TRBD1. V gave up 6 bases and J gave up 0 bases; unmatched junction bases: 6. The CDR3 is 15 amino acids. Germline V CDR1 and CDR2: MDHEN, SYDVKM. The CDR3 sequence: CASRQGQGNSYEQYF. Here the CDR3 DNA reads TGTGCCAGCAGGCAGGGACAGGGCAACTCCTACGAGCAGTACTTC.

The chain links TRBV6-5 to TRBJ2-7; 7 bases are shared with TRBD1. V gave up 0 bases and J gave up 3 bases; unmatched junction bases: 5. The germline gives CDR1 MNHEY, CDR2 SVGAGI. This CDR3 is 15 amino acids long. The CDR3 DNA follows: TGTGCCAGCAGTTACTCCGGGACAGCAAACTACGAGCAGTACTTC. Translation: CASSYSGTANYEQYF.

This clone was picked up a small number of times. This CDR3 reads CASSSRVRNTEAFF. CDR3 bases: TGTGCCAGCAGTTCGCGGGTCCGGAACACTGAAGCTTTCTTT. The V and J genes are TRBV27 and TRBJ1-1; D gene uncertain. The ends were cut back, 4 bases at V and 1 base at J, with 10 bases in the middle. The V gene's germline CDR1 is MNHEY and CDR2 SMNVEV (reference sequence). This CDR3 has 14 amino acids.

The chain is built from TRBV28 and TRBJ2-7; D is perhaps TRBD2 (5 bases). CDR3 length: 16 amino acids. CDR1 is MDHEN and CDR2 is SYDVKM in the germline V gene. Deletions cut 5 bases from V and 2 bases from J, with 19 bases between. The CDR3: CASSPWRSKLTYEQYF. DNA of the CDR3: TGTGCCAGCAGTCCCTGGAGGAGTAAGTTGACCTACGAGCAGTACTTC.

This chain links TRBV18 with TRBJ2-5, with D possibly matching TRBD2 (7 bases). Trimming left V 3 bases short and J 4 bases short, with 9 bases between. This CDR3 comprises 13 residues. Germline CDR1 and CDR2: KGHSH and LQKENI. The CDR3 DNA reads TGTGCCAGCTCACCCGGGGGGCCAGAGACCCAGTACTTC. Its protein product is CASSPGGPETQYF.

There are a few counts of this clone. The gene calls are TRBV10-1 and TRBJ1-5, with TRBD1 matching over 7 bases. This CDR3 spans 14 amino acids. The germline gives CDR1 WNHNN, CDR2 SYGVQD (reference sequence). Germline trimming cut 6 bases from V and 5 bases from J; bases unmatched to any gene: 7. The CDR3 coding sequence is TGCGCCAGCAGGTCCGGGACAGTTTATCAGCCCCAGCATTTT. It specifies CASRSGTVYQPQHF.

With regard to this clone: Within the sample, other DNA sequences also encode this same CDR3. The chain joins TRBV19 to TRBJ1-1; possibly TRBD1 for D (5 bases). In germline, CDR1 is LNHDA, CDR2 SQIVND (reference sequence). V was cut by 1 base and J by 0 bases, with 9 bases left in between. This CDR3 contains 15 residues. CDR3 DNA: TGTGCCAGTAGTATAGGCCAGGGTATGAACACTGAAGCTTTCTTT. Encoded protein: CASSIGQGMNTEAFF.

This clone has just a few counts. The rearrangement joins TRBV2 to TRBJ2-5, with a tentative D call TRBD1 (6 bases). V shed 6 bases and J shed 1 base, with 12 bases lying between them. Looked up from germline, CDR1 is SNHLY and CDR2 is FYNNEI. The CDR3 extends over 14 amino acids. The CDR3 DNA follows: TGTGCCAGCAGCGACAGGTTTTTCCAAGAGACCCAGTACTTC. Protein sequence: CASSDRFFQETQYF.

V gene TRBV19 combines with J gene TRBJ2-7, with TRBD1 identical over 8 bases. The CDR3 sequence is 15 residues long. The V gene end was trimmed by 2 bases and the J gene end by 3 bases; junction bases not matched to a gene: 6. From germline, CDR1 is LNHDA and CDR2 SQIVND (reference sequence). CDR3 protein: CASSINRGLLYEQYF. DNA of the CDR3: TGTGCCAGTAGTATAAACAGGGGGTTACTCTACGAGCAGTACTTC.

The table lists this clone with a few counts. The rearrangement uses TRBV19 and TRBJ1-3, with 7 bases matching TRBD1. From germline, CDR1 is LNHDA and CDR2 SQIVND (reference sequence). J gave up 2 bases and V 7 bases, and 5 bases lay outside the gene matches. This CDR3 contains 14 residues. CDR3 sequence reads: CASTTGKAGNTIYF. The CDR3, as DNA: TGTGCCAGTACGACAGGGAAGGCTGGAAACACCATATATTTT. Full variable domain (outside the CDR3, taken from reference TRBV19 and TRBJ1-3): DGGITQSPKYLFRKEGQNVTLSCEQNLNHDAMYWYRQDPGQGLRLIYYSQIVNDFQKGDIAEGYSVSREKKESFPLTVTSAQKNPTAFYLCASTTGKAGNTIYFGEGSWLTVV.

The V gene is TRBV5-6, the J gene TRBJ1-2; a possible D gene is TRBD1 (6 bases). Between the trimmed V and J ends, which lost 0 bases and 4 bases, there was a span of 22 bases. The CDR3 totals 18 residues. Germline V gives CDR1 SGHDT, CDR2 YYEEEE. CDR3 sequence reads: CASSLVGERTALRYGYTF. In DNA, the CDR3 is TGTGCCAGCAGCTTGGTCGGCGAAAGGACAGCTCTCCGCTATGGCTACACCTTC.

The rearrangement uses TRBV11-2 and TRBJ2-5; the D gene is possibly TRBD1 (6 bases). Trimming removed 2 bases from V and 5 bases from J, with 15 bases in between. This CDR3 spans 15 amino acids. Germline-derived CDR1 and CDR2 are SGHAT and FQNNGV. CDR3: CASSLTGSGDETQYF. The CDR3 region has the DNA TGTGCCAGCAGCTTAACAGGGTCAGGGGATGAGACCCAGTACTTC.

The rearrangement links TRBV27 to TRBJ2-7; perhaps TRBD1 as D (6 bases). The CDR3 consists of 14 residues. Germline V gene lookup returns CDR1 MNHEY and CDR2 SMNVEV (reference sequence). V lost 5 bases and J lost 1, with 12 bases in between. The CDR3 nucleotides are TGTGCCAGCAGTCCCTGGGACACATCCTACGAGCAGTACTTC. Protein product: CASSPWDTSYEQYF.

This sequence joins TRBV5-1 and TRBJ2-7; TRBD1 matches 8 bases. V lost 4 bases, J lost 1 base, and 4 bases stayed unmatched. Germline assignment: CDR1 SGHRS and CDR2 YFSETQ. The CDR3 length is 14 residues. The CDR3: CASSGQGPSYEQYF. The CDR3 region has the DNA TGCGCCAGCAGCGGACAGGGTCCGTCCTACGAGCAGTACTTC.

The chain joins TRBV7-2 to TRBJ2-7, with 7 bases that match TRBD2. Germline V gene sequence: CDR1 SGHTA, CDR2 FQGNSA. V lost 6 bases and J lost 2; bases outside the gene matches: 7. The CDR3 extends over 14 amino acids. The CDR3 is CASRVGGNTYEQYF. CDR3 sequence (DNA): TGTGCCAGCAGGGTGGGAGGGAACACCTACGAGCAGTACTTC.

This sequence joins TRBV27 and TRBJ2-7, with 8 bases fitting TRBD1. The V gene end was trimmed by 7 bases and the J gene end by 5 bases; junction bases not matched to a gene: 10. Germline CDR1 and CDR2: MNHEY and SMNVEV (reference sequence). The CDR3 runs 14 residues. The CDR3 coding sequence is TGTGCCAGCAAGCCCTGGACAGGGTACCACGAGCAGTACTTC. Translating it yields CASKPWTGYHEQYF.

This sequence joins TRBV14 and TRBJ2-7; 7 nucleotides agree with TRBD2. Germline CDR1 SGHDN, CDR2 FVKESK. The V and J ends lost 0 bases and 6 bases, in that order; junction bases with no gene match: 11. The CDR3 has 16 amino acids. CDR3 in amino acids: CASSQELGLGRSEQYF. CDR3 DNA: TGTGCCAGCAGCCAAGAATTAGGACTAGGCCGCTCCGAGCAGTACTTC.

The chain links TRBV19 to TRBJ2-2, with TRBD1 matching 9 bases. V lost 4 bases, J lost 5 bases, and 5 bases stayed unmatched. Germline CDR1 is LNHDA and CDR2 is SQIVND (reference sequence). The CDR3 sequence is 15 residues long. In DNA form, the CDR3 reads TGTGCCAGTAGTAGACAGGGGGTCCGAACCGGGGAGCTGTTTTTT. Protein product: CASSRQGVRTGELFF.

The chain links TRBV9 to TRBJ1-1; tentative D call: TRBD1 (6 bases). The CDR3 runs to 17 residues. V was cut by 3 bases and J by 1 base, with 19 bases left in between. Germline V lookup: CDR1 SGDLS, CDR2 YYNGEE. In nucleotides, the CDR3 is TGTGCCAGCAGCGCCGGATACCTAGGGGGGGGGAACACTGAAGCTTTCTTT. The encoded protein is CASSAGYLGGGNTEAFF.

This clone was counted a single time. The junction departs from germline at one end; a sequencing error may be responsible. This sequence joins TRBV7-7 and TRBJ2-2; TRBD1 matches at 7 bases. Germline CDR1 and CDR2: SSHAT and FNYEAQ (reference sequence). There are 14 residues in the CDR3. The CDR3 DNA sequence: TGTGCTAGCAGCTTACTAGGGACAGCGGGGGAGCTGTTTTTT. Its translation: CASSLLGTAGELFF.

The rearrangement joins TRBV5-1 to TRBJ2-3; D uncertain. The V end lost 1 base, the J end lost 4 bases, and 7 bases lay between the germline ends. CDR1 is SGHRS, CDR2 YFSETQ, per germline. The CDR3 has 13 residues. DNA for the CDR3: TGCGCCAGCAGCTTGTCGGGTCCAGATACGCAGTATTTT. Translating it yields CASSLSGPDTQYF.

V usage is TRBV15 and J usage is TRBJ1-4, with D tentatively TRBD1 (6 bases). Germline V CDR1 and CDR2: LNHNV, YYDKDF (reference sequence). Trimming took off 7 bases at V and 4 bases at J, with 10 bases between the two ends. The CDR3 runs to 13 residues. The CDR3 loop reads CATKQGSNEKLFF. The CDR3 DNA is TGTGCCACCAAACAGGGAAGTAATGAAAAACTGTTTTTT.